The 8 T cell receptor beta chains listed next were all sequenced from one sample in a study of blood T cell repertoires in COVID-19. Method: immunoSEQ multiplex PCR; TCRdb's copy keeps in-frame clones and lacks some. The sample contains about 90,000 clones, approximately 80% of which appear only once. The sample comprised peripheral blood. The origin of the receptors is a man in his 70s with acute or convalescent COVID-19.

The chain employs TRBV28 and TRBJ1-5; TRBD1 matches at 7 bases. Germline V gene data show CDR1 as MDHEN and CDR2 as SYDVKM. V shed 5 bases and J 3 bases; nucleotides not matched to a gene: 10. The CDR3 loop spans 16 amino acids. The CDR3 DNA is TGTGCCAGCAGTCTCTCGTCAGGGGGAGTCAATCAGCCCCAGCATTTT. Amino acids: CASSLSSGGVNQPQHF. Full variable domain (missing parts from reference TRBV28 and TRBJ1-5): DVKVTQSSRYLVKRTGEKVFLECVQDMDHENMFWYRQDPGLGLRLIYFSYDVKMKEKGDIPEGYSVSREKKERFSLILESASTNQTSMYLCASSLSSGGVNQPQHFGDGTRLSIL.

The rearrangement uses TRBV11-3 and TRBJ2-1; no definite D call. This CDR3 spans 13 amino acids. Trimming removed 5 bases from V and 5 bases from J, with 10 bases in between. Germline V lookup: CDR1 SGHNT, CDR2 YENEEA. DNA of the CDR3: TGTGCCAGCAGCCCCCTAGGAGACAATGAGCAGTTCTTC. It translates to CASSPLGDNEQFF.

V usage is TRBV5-1 and J usage is TRBJ1-6; D gene ambiguous. The ends were cut back, 0 bases at V and 7 bases at J, with 8 bases in the middle. The germline V gene encodes CDR1 SGHRS and CDR2 YFSETQ. CDR3 length: 14 amino acids. CDR3 region: CASSLDGGNSPLHF. Here the CDR3 DNA reads TGCGCCAGCAGCTTGGATGGCGGGAATTCACCCCTCCACTTT.

This clone was observed many times. CDR3 region: CASSYSFGSGDTQYF. The CDR3 DNA sequence: TGTGCCAGCAGTTACTCGTTCGGCAGCGGAGATACGCAGTATTTT. This chain joins TRBV6-5 and TRBJ2-3; a possible D gene is TRBD2 (5 bases). Germline CDR1 MNHEY, CDR2 SVGAGI. The CDR3 has 15 amino acids. V shed 0 bases and J shed 5 bases, with 12 bases lying between them.

This clone has a single count. This chain links TRBV5-6 with TRBJ2-5, with no clear D. CDR1 and CDR2 (germline): SGHDT, YYEEEE. V gave up 1 base and J gave up 5 bases, with 3 bases separating them. There are 11 residues in the CDR3. DNA of the CDR3: TGTGCCAGCAGCTTGCTGGAGACCCAGTACTTC. As protein: CASSLLETQYF.

This clone was seen more than once but under ten times. The V call is TRBV6-2 or TRBV6-3, the J call TRBJ1-1; no definite D call. The CDR3 length is 15 residues. Germline V gene lookup returns CDR1 MNHEY and CDR2 SVGEGT. Trimming shortened V by 2 bases and J by 0 bases, and 10 bases separated the two germline ends. CDR3 sequence: CASSYGQQVNTEAFF. The CDR3 DNA follows: TGTGCCAGCAGTTACGGCCAGCAGGTGAACACTGAAGCTTTCTTT.

The chain joins TRBV4-2 to TRBJ2-1, with D perhaps matching TRBD2 (6 bases). CDR3 size: 19 residues. Germline loops: CDR1 LGHNA, CDR2 YNFKEQ. Between the trimmed V and J ends, which lost 2 bases and 0 bases, there was a span of 20 bases. The CDR3 DNA reads TGTGCCAGCAGCCAACGGGACTCAACAAGCGGAAGCTCCTACAATGAGCAGTTCTTC. Translating gives CASSQRDSTSGSSYNEQFF.

J is TRBJ2-7 and V is TRBV5-1; 7 nucleotides line up with TRBD1. Germline V gene data show CDR1 as SGHRS and CDR2 as YFSETQ. The CDR3 has 14 residues. V shed 4 bases and J 5 bases; nucleotides not matched to a gene: 9. CDR3 DNA: TGCGCCAGCAGCCCGGCCCCGGACAGGCACGAGCAGTACTTC. Its protein product is CASSPAPDRHEQYF.